The 31 T cell receptor beta chains below were found in one sample sequenced in a study of tumour-infiltrating T cells in Burkitt lymphoma. The repertoire was sequenced with immunoSEQ multiplex PCR; TCRdb's copy has only in-frame clones and lacks some. The data contain thousands of clones, roughly four fifths of them singletons. The source material was tumor tissue. The receptors stem from a human donor with diffuse large B-cell lymphoma. Some clones in this sample may be carry-over from other donors' samples.

The genes are TRBV30 and TRBJ1-6, with 9 bases matching TRBD1. The CDR3 loop spans 15 amino acids. V gave up 3 bases and J gave up 7 bases; unmatched junction bases: 7. Germline V gene sequence: CDR1 GTSNPN, CDR2 SVGIG (reference sequence). Here the CDR3 DNA reads TGTGCCTGGAGGGGTCGGGACAGGGACAATTCACCCCTCCACTTT. Translating it yields CAWRGRDRDNSPLHF.

This clone was seen a few times. The V call is TRBV7-3, the J call TRBJ2-1; the D gene is possibly TRBD2 (5 bases). This CDR3 region has 18 residues. Germline CDR1 is SGHTA and CDR2 is FQGTGA. V lost 1 base, J lost 1 base, and 17 bases lay in between. The DNA of the CDR3 is TGTGCCAGCAGCTTAAGGGAGACCGCCTTTAGGTCCTACAATGAGCAGTTCTTC. Protein sequence: CASSLRETAFRSYNEQFF.

A note on this clone: At one end, the junction sequence differs from germline, possibly due to a read error. The same CDR3 also results from other DNA sequences found in this sample. The chain employs TRBV6-1 and TRBJ2-3; TRBD2 aligns across 10 bases. The CDR3 contains 13 residues. The germline V gene encodes CDR1 MNHNS and CDR2 SASEGT. CDR3 loop: CASSPGLASTQYF. In nucleotides, the CDR3 is TGTGCCAGCAGCCCGGGACTAGCGAGTACGCAATATTTT.

The DNA of the CDR3 is TGCAGTGCCCCCCACCCGGACAGGCAGTTCTTC. Residues: CSAPHPDRQFF. This sequence joins TRBV20-1 and TRBJ2-1, with D perhaps matching TRBD1 (6 bases). Between the trimmed V and J ends, which lost 6 bases and 12 bases, there was a span of 15 bases. The CDR3 is 11 residues long. From germline, CDR1 is DFQATT and CDR2 SNEGSKA (reference sequence).

To note about this clone: A junction end diverges from the germline sequence, so it may reflect a read error. Other DNA sequences in this sample translate to the same CDR3. The chain couples TRBV7-9 to TRBJ2-7, with 10 bases that match TRBD2. In germline, CDR1 is SEHNR, CDR2 FQNEAQ (reference sequence). This CDR3 contains 15 residues. The CDR3 spells CASSFSGGSSYEQYF. As DNA, the CDR3 is TGTGCTAGCAGCTTTAGCGGGGGGAGCTCCTACGAGCAGTACTTC.

This clone was observed a handful of times. The chain has TRBV4-1 and TRBJ1-1, with D tentatively TRBD1 (5 bases). The CDR3 contains 17 residues. From germline, CDR1 is MGHRA and CDR2 YSYEKL. Trimming took 1 base from V and 1 from J, leaving 16 bases between them. CDR3 nucleotides: TGCGCCAGCAGCCAAGGTAGGGGCCACCAAAGGAACACTGAAGCTTTCTTT. Protein sequence: CASSQGRGHQRNTEAFF.

The CDR3: CASSPEGSRKTQYF. The CDR3 region has the DNA TGTGCCAGCTCACCGGAGGGAAGTCGGAAGACCCAGTACTTC. The chain uses TRBV18 and TRBJ2-5; TRBD2 might be the D (6 bases). Looked up from germline, CDR1 is KGHSH and CDR2 is LQKENI. CDR3 size: 14 residues. Trimming removed 3 bases from V and 6 bases from J, with 14 bases in between.

The rearrangement links TRBV19 to TRBJ1-3; 8 bases agree with TRBD1. This CDR3 spans 14 amino acids. Losses at the gene ends were 3 bases for V and 4 bases for J; bases not matched to a gene: 2. CDR1 and CDR2 from the germline V gene are LNHDA and SQIVND (reference sequence). The CDR3 protein is CASSIGQGGNTIYF. The CDR3 coding sequence is TGTGCCAGTAGTATCGGACAGGGAGGAAACACCATATATTTT. Together with reference TRBV19 and TRBJ1-3, the CDR3 gives the full variable domain: DGGITQSPKYLFRKEGQNVTLSCEQNLNHDAMYWYRQDPGQGLRLIYYSQIVNDFQKGDIAEGYSVSREKKESFPLTVTSAQKNPTAFYLCASSIGQGGNTIYFGEGSWLTVV.

CDR3 nucleotides: TGTGCCTGGACAGGGTCTAACTATGGCTACACCTTC. It codes for CAWTGSNYGYTF. The V and J genes are TRBV30 and TRBJ1-2; a possible D gene is TRBD1 (5 bases). The germline V gene encodes CDR1 GTSNPN and CDR2 SVGIG (reference sequence). Trimming stripped 4 bases from V and 0 bases from J, with 6 bases between. The CDR3 is made up of 12 amino acids.

In regard to this clone: One junction end does not reproduce the germline sequence, and a read error may be involved. The V call is TRBV7-7, the J call TRBJ1-5; no clear D gene. CDR3 length equals 13 residues. Germline V gene data show CDR1 as SSHAT and CDR2 as FNYEAQ (reference sequence). DNA for the CDR3: TGTGCTAGCAGCTCCGGATTAAATCAGCCCCAGCATTTT. Its translation is CASSSGLNQPQHF.

As to this clone: One end of the junction does not line up with germline, which may come from a read error. The V call is TRBV28, the J call TRBJ1-1; no definite D call. Per the germline V gene, CDR1 is MDHEN and CDR2 is SYDVKM. This CDR3 has 15 residues. In DNA, the CDR3 is TGTGCCAGCAGACTCAACCTCCGTGGGAACGCTGAAGCTTTCTTT. This encodes CASRLNLRGNAEAFF.

This chain links TRBV7-3 with TRBJ2-1; 9 bases align to TRBD1. This CDR3 is built from 14 residues. Germline V CDR1 and CDR2: SGHTA, FQGTGA. V gave up 5 bases and J gave up 6 bases; unmatched junction bases: 5. The CDR3 DNA sequence: TGTGCCAGCAGCGTGGGACAGGGTCCCAATGAGCAGTTCTTC. Protein sequence: CASSVGQGPNEQFF. Supplemented by reference TRBV7-3 and TRBJ2-1, the full variable domain reads GAGVSQTPSNKVTEKGKYVELRCDPISGHTALYWYRQSLGQGPEFLIYFQGTGAADDSGLPNDRFFAVRPEGSVSTLKIQRTERGDSAVYLCASSVGQGPNEQFFGPGTRLTVL.

This clone turned up a few times. The rearrangement uses TRBV7-9 and TRBJ1-1; 7 nucleotides align to TRBD1. There are 16 residues in the CDR3. V lost 2 bases and J lost 0; bases outside the gene matches: 6. CDR1 SEHNR and CDR2 FQNEAQ come from the germline V gene (reference sequence). As DNA, the CDR3 is TGTGCCAGCAGCTTACCCGGACAGGAGATGAACACTGAAGCTTTCTTT. Translated: CASSLPGQEMNTEAFF.

The rearrangement joins TRBV6-5 to TRBJ1-4; D remains unclear. The CDR3 contains 13 residues. The germline V gene has CDR1 MNHEY and CDR2 SVGAGI. V lost 3 bases to trimming and J lost 8 bases, with 10 bases between them. The CDR3 spells CASSYWPVEKLFF. The CDR3 nucleotides are TGTGCCAGCAGTTATTGGCCTGTGGAAAAACTGTTTTTT.

V usage is TRBV6-5 and J usage is TRBJ1-1, with D uncertain. V shed 8 bases and J shed 1 base, with 11 bases lying between them. The V gene's germline CDR1 is MNHEY and CDR2 SVGAGI. The length of the CDR3 is 13 residues. CDR3 in DNA: TGTGCCAGCCTCGGTGAGGGGAACACTGAAGCTTTCTTT. This sequence encodes CASLGEGNTEAFF.

This clone was recorded once. The chain has TRBV19 and TRBJ2-3; D is perhaps TRBD2 (5 bases). The V and J ends lost 6 bases and 9 bases respectively, with 13 bases between them. Germline lookup yields CDR1 LNHDA and CDR2 SQIVND (reference sequence). The CDR3 extends over 12 amino acids. The DNA of the CDR3 is TGTGCCAGTAGACGGACCTCGGGGACGCAGTATTTT. Protein: CASRRTSGTQYF.

The chain has TRBV29-1 and TRBJ1-1; D remains ambiguous. The CDR3 covers 13 residues. V gave up 4 bases and J gave up 2 bases, with 11 bases separating them. CDR1 is SQVTM and CDR2 is ANQGSEA in the germline V gene. The DNA for the CDR3 is TGCAGCGTTGCTAGGCGCGACAACACTGAAGCTTTCTTT. Amino acid sequence: CSVARRDNTEAFF.

The rearrangement joins TRBV4-2 to TRBJ2-5, with 11 bases matching TRBD2. The CDR3 covers 19 residues. Germline V CDR1 and CDR2: LGHNA, YNFKEQ. V lost 1 base to trimming and J lost 4 bases; unmatched junction nucleotides: 14. CDR3 coding DNA: TGTGCCAGCAGCCAAGGGTGGAGGCTAGCGGGAGGATTGGGAGAGACCCAGTACTTC. Protein sequence: CASSQGWRLAGGLGETQYF.

The chain is built from TRBV7-8 and TRBJ2-7, with 7 bases matching TRBD2. Germline loops: CDR1 SGHVS, CDR2 FQNEAQ. V lost 1 base and J lost 5; bases outside the gene matches: 5. The CDR3 is 14 residues long. CDR3 amino acids: CASSLGLASDEQYF. DNA for the CDR3: TGTGCCAGCAGCTTAGGACTAGCTAGCGACGAGCAGTACTTC.

This clone appeared a few times. The rearrangement uses TRBV29-1 and TRBJ2-7, with TRBD1 matching over 9 bases. Germline trimming cut 5 bases from V and 7 bases from J; bases unmatched to any gene: 6. The CDR3 spans 12 residues. CDR1 is SQVTM and CDR2 is ANQGSEA in the germline V gene. CDR3 sequence: CSVSQGAQEQYF. The CDR3 bases are TGCAGCGTTTCACAGGGGGCGCAGGAGCAGTACTTC.

The chain recombines TRBV5-1 with TRBJ2-3; D is perhaps TRBD1 (6 bases). Germline lookup yields CDR1 SGHRS and CDR2 YFSETQ. This CDR3 has 14 amino acids. Between the trimmed V and J ends, which lost 7 bases and 0 bases, there was a span of 12 bases. DNA for the CDR3: TGCGCCAGCGGGGCCGGGACAAGCACAGATACGCAGTATTTT. Amino acid sequence: CASGAGTSTDTQYF.

The chain joins TRBV2 to TRBJ2-1; D might be TRBD2 (6 bases). The CDR3 contains 13 residues. From germline, CDR1 is SNHLY and CDR2 FYNNEI. V was shortened by 5 bases and J by 4 bases, with 9 bases between the two germline ends. Here the CDR3 reads CASSTSFYNEQFF. CDR3 nucleotide sequence: TGTGCCAGCAGTACTAGCTTTTACAATGAGCAGTTCTTC.

This chain links TRBV4-1 with TRBJ1-1, with D hard to call. Germline CDR1 reads MGHRA; CDR2 reads YSYEKL. The CDR3 contains 14 residues. V lost 0 bases and J 3 bases, leaving 8 bases between the germline ends. The CDR3 here is CASSQEQADTEAFF. Here the CDR3 DNA reads TGCGCCAGCAGCCAAGAGCAGGCCGACACTGAAGCTTTCTTT.

This chain joins TRBV5-1 and TRBJ2-1, with D perhaps assigned TRBD1 or TRBD2 (5 bases each). CDR3 length: 15 residues. V lost 0 bases, J lost 5 bases, and 12 bases lay in between. Germline CDR1 SGHRS, CDR2 YFSETQ. This CDR3 is CASSLGGAGDNEQFF. The CDR3 DNA is TGCGCCAGCAGCTTGGGGGGCGCGGGTGACAATGAGCAGTTCTTC. Full variable domain (rest looked up from reference TRBV5-1 and TRBJ2-1): KAGVTQTPRYLIKTRGQQVTLSCSPISGHRSVSWYQQTPGQGLQFLFEYFSETQRNKGNFPGRFSGRQFSNSRSEMNVSTLELGDSALYLCASSLGGAGDNEQFFGPGTRLTVL.

J is TRBJ2-1 and V is TRBV5-1; D is unresolved. Germline V gene sequence: CDR1 SGHRS, CDR2 YFSETQ. The CDR3 spans 12 residues. V gave up 5 bases and J gave up 8 bases, with 11 bases separating them. The CDR3 loop is CASSNQGDEQFF. For the CDR3, the DNA is TGCGCCAGCAGTAATCAAGGAGATGAGCAGTTCTTC.

This chain uses TRBV5-1 with TRBJ2-7; maybe TRBD2 (6 bases). The V gene's germline CDR1 is SGHRS and CDR2 YFSETQ. The CDR3 is 14 residues long. V gave up 4 bases and J gave up 3 bases, with 14 bases separating them. The DNA for the CDR3 is TGCGCCAGCAGCCCTGGGACTCTTAACTACGAGCAGTACTTC. Its protein product is CASSPGTLNYEQYF.

The chain recombines TRBV9 with TRBJ1-4; D gene ambiguous. V lost 0 bases and J 5 bases, leaving 8 bases between the germline ends. The germline V gene encodes CDR1 SGDLS and CDR2 YYNGEE. CDR3 length: 14 residues. Written as DNA, the CDR3 is TGTGCCAGCAGCGTAGAATCGGTGAATGAAAAACTGTTTTTT. Translated: CASSVESVNEKLFF.

The chain joins TRBV19 to TRBJ2-5; D is undetermined. The CDR3 is 14 residues long. Trimming cost V 3 bases and J 4 bases, with 12 bases left between them. Germline V lookup: CDR1 LNHDA, CDR2 SQIVND (reference sequence). CDR3 region: CASSIGGRIETQYF. The CDR3 DNA is TGTGCCAGTAGTATCGGCGGTCGGATAGAGACCCAGTACTTC.

As regards this clone: One end of the junction varies from germline; a read error may be responsible. V and J are TRBV6-1 and TRBJ2-3, with D perhaps matching TRBD1 (5 bases). CDR1 is MNHNS, CDR2 SASEGT, per germline. This CDR3 is 11 amino acids long. The CDR3 loop is CASSERYEGDF. CDR3 DNA sequence: TGTGCCAGCAGTGAAAGATACGAAGGGGATTTT.

This clone appeared a single time. The chain uses TRBV5-5 and TRBJ2-7; D gene uncertain. Deletions cut 3 bases from V and 0 bases from J, with 7 bases between. Per germline, CDR1 SGHKS and CDR2 YYEKEE (reference sequence). There are 13 residues in the CDR3. The CDR3 here is CASSSYSSYEQYF. The CDR3 nucleotides are TGTGCCAGCAGCTCGTACTCCTCCTACGAGCAGTACTTC.

CDR3 residues: CASSLAVGLETQYF. The CDR3, as DNA: TGTGCCAGCAGCTTAGCAGTGGGCTTGGAGACCCAGTACTTC. The chain joins TRBV7-9 to TRBJ2-5; D is undetermined. Germline V gives CDR1 SEHNR, CDR2 FQNEAQ (reference sequence). CDR3 length: 14 residues. Trimming removed 0 bases at V and 5 bases at J, with 10 bases between.